Presented here are 8 T cell receptor beta chains from one specimen sequenced in a study of OX40 agonist ivuxolimab in advanced cancers. The table came from immunoSEQ multiplex PCR; TCRdb's copy has only in-frame clones and leaves some out. The sample lists tens of thousands of clones, 89% occurring once. Sequenced material: CD4+ or CD8+ T cells sorted from blood, taken in a trial of the OX40 agonist ivuxolimab. Source of these receptors: an adult with an advanced solid tumor such as melanoma, head and neck, liver or kidney cancer.

The genes are TRBV5-4 and TRBJ1-6; no definite D call. The CDR3 is made up of 15 amino acids. Germline CDR1 is SGHNT and CDR2 is YYREEE (reference sequence). The V end lost 0 bases, the J end lost 7 bases, and 11 bases lay between the germline ends. The CDR3 DNA reads TGTGCCAGCAGCTTGGCCGGTGTGGAGAATTCACCCCTCCACTTT. This translates into CASSLAGVENSPLHF. Drawing the rest from reference TRBV5-4 and TRBJ1-6, the complete variable domain is ETGVTQSPTHLIKTRGQQVTLRCSSQSGHNTVSWYQQALGQGPQFIFQYYREEENGRGNFPPRFSGLQFPNYSSELNVNALELDDSALYLCASSLAGVENSPLHFGNGTRLTVT.

The CDR3 DNA sequence: TGTGCCAGCAGCTTGAACCAAGAGACCCAGTACTTC. It codes for CASSLNQETQYF. V usage is TRBV5-4 and J usage is TRBJ2-5; D is undetermined. CDR1 is SGHNT and CDR2 is YYREEE in the germline V gene (reference sequence). The V gene lost 1 base and the J gene lost 0 bases, with 1 base spanning the gap. The CDR3 loop spans 12 amino acids.

This CDR3 is CASSERHNHYEQYF. The CDR3 bases are TGCGCCAGCAGTGAGAGGCACAACCACTACGAGCAGTACTTC. The rearrangement uses TRBV10-1 and TRBJ2-7; D gene ambiguous. CDR3 length: 14 amino acids. Trimming left V 2 bases short and J 3 bases short, with 11 bases between. The V gene's germline CDR1 is WNHNN and CDR2 SYGVQD (reference sequence).

The chain carries TRBV11-2 and TRBJ1-4; a weak D match, TRBD1 (5 bases). The CDR3 totals 14 residues. Germline V gives CDR1 SGHAT, CDR2 FQNNGV. Trimming removed 3 bases at V and 7 bases at J, with 12 bases between. CDR3 in amino acids: CASSFGGLGEKLFF. The CDR3 nucleotides are TGTGCCAGCAGCTTCGGGGGACTAGGTGAAAAACTGTTTTTT.

The genes are TRBV5-4 and TRBJ2-5, with D possibly called TRBD1 or TRBD2 (6 bases each). The CDR3 length is 15 residues. Germline V lookup: CDR1 SGHNT, CDR2 YYREEE (reference sequence). V shed 2 bases and J shed 5 bases, with 16 bases lying between them. This CDR3 reads CASSFGGGGSETQYF. The CDR3 DNA reads as TGTGCCAGCAGCTTTGGAGGAGGGGGTTCGGAGACCCAGTACTTC.

The V call is TRBV14, the J call TRBJ2-4; perhaps TRBD1 as D (6 bases). Deletions cut 3 bases from V and 15 bases from J, with 18 bases between. This CDR3 has 13 residues. Germline V lookup: CDR1 SGHDN, CDR2 FVKESK. The CDR3 nucleotides read TGTGCCAGCAGCCAGGGGGCGGTCGGGGTTTTGTACTTC. It yields the protein CASSQGAVGVLYF.

This clone was seen only a few times. The chain employs TRBV19 and TRBJ1-5; possibly TRBD1 for D (6 bases). Trimming took off 3 bases at V and 7 bases at J, with 16 bases between the two ends. Germline V lookup: CDR1 LNHDA, CDR2 SQIVND (reference sequence). CDR3 length: 15 amino acids. CDR3 residues: CASSIYRVGNQPQHF. CDR3 DNA sequence: TGTGCCAGTAGTATCTACAGGGTAGGGAACCAGCCCCAGCATTTT.

The gene calls are TRBV7-9 and TRBJ1-3; TRBD1 might be the D (6 bases). This CDR3 comprises 14 residues. Germline V gene sequence: CDR1 SEHNR, CDR2 FQNEAQ (reference sequence). V lost 3 bases, J lost 4 bases, and 10 bases lay in between. In DNA, the CDR3 is TGTGCCAGCAGCTTCAGGGGAACCGGAAACACCATATATTTT. This sequence encodes CASSFRGTGNTIYF.